This T cell receptor beta chain was retrieved from a study of cytomegalovirus exposure and HLA in healthy donors. Overall study results and limits: In an earlier analysis, productive rearrangement rates for most beta V segments clustered near 87% or 30%.

Amplification used 60 Vbeta primers and 13 Jbeta primers. The protocol was immunoSEQ multiplex PCR, while the TCRdb copy is restricted to in-frame clones and leaves out a portion. The data hold 95,000 to 150,000 clones, with around 75% observed a single time. Turning to this clone: Its antigen is not identified.

This CDR3 region has 17 residues. Germline V gene data show CDR1 as ENHRY and CDR2 as SYGVKD. Trimming removed 0 bases at V and 1 base at J, with 13 bases between. J is TRBJ1-5 and V is TRBV10-3; D remains ambiguous. The sample taken for sequencing was PBMCs. The clonotype comes from a woman in her forties in good health and CMV-seropositive. CDR3 protein: CAISESSRPGSNQPQHF. The CDR3 bases are TGTGCCATCAGTGAGTCGAGCAGGCCGGGGAGCAATCAGCCCCAGCATTTT.